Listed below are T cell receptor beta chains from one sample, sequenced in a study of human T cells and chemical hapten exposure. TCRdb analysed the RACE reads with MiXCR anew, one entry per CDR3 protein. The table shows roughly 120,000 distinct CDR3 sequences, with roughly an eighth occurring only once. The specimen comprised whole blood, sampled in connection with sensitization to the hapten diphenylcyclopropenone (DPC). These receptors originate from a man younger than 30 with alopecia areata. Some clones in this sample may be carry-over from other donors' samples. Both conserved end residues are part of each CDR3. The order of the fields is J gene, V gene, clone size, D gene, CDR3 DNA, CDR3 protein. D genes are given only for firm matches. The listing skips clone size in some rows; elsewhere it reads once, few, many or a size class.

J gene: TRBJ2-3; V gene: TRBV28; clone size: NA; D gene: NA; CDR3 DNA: TGTGCCACCGGGACCACCAACACAGATACGCAGTATTTT; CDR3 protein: CATGTTNTDTQYF
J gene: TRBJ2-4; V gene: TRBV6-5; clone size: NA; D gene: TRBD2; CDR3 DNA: TGTGCCAGCAGCACCCGGGAGCGGGGGACCTTTCTAGCCAAAAACATTCAGTACTTC; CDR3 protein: CASSTRERGTFLAKNIQYF
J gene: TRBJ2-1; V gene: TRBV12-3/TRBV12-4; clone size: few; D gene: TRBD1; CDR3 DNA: TGTGCCAGCAGTTGGACAGGGGGCGCCTACAATGAGCAGTTCTTC; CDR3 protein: CASSWTGGAYNEQFF
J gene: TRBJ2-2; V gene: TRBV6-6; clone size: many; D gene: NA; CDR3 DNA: TGTGCCAGCAACCGTCTGAACACCGGGGAGCTGTTTTTT; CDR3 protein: CASNRLNTGELFF
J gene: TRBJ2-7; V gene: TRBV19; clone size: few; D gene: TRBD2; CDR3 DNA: TGTGCCAGTAGTCCCCGAATAGCGGGGGGGCGCGAGCAGTACTTC; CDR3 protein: CASSPRIAGGREQYF
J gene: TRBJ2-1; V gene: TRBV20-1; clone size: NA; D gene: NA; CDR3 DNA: TGCAGTGCTACGGGGGCGGATGAGCAGTTCTTC; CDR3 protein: CSATGADEQFF
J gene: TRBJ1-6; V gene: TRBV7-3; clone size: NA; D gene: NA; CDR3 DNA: TGTGCCAGCAGCCAGATCGACCATAATAATTCACCCCTCCACTTT; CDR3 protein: CASSQIDHNNSPLHF
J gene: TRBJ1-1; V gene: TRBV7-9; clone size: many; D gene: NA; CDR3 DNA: TGTGCCAGCAGCCCCTCAGGGACCCTGCCGAACACTGAAGCTTTCTTT; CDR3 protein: CASSPSGTLPNTEAFF
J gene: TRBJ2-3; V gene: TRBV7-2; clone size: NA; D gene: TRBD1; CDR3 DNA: TGTGCCAGCAGCTTACAGGGGGCCTATGGAGATACGCAGTATTTT; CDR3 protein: CASSLQGAYGDTQYF
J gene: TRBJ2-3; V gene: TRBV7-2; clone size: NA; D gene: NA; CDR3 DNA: TGTGCCAGCGCCCCCCAGTCCCGCACAGATACGCAGTATTTT; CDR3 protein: CASAPQSRTDTQYF
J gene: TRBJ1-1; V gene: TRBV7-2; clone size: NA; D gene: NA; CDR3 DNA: TGTGCCAGCAGCTTAGCCATCGGGGACACTGAAGCTTTCTTT; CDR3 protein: CASSLAIGDTEAFF
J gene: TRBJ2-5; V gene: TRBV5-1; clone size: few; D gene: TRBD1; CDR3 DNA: TGCGCCAGCAGCCCTGAGGGGGCGGAGACCCAGTACTTC; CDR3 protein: CASSPEGAETQYF
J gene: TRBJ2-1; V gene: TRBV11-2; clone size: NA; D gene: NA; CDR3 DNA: TGTGCCAGCAGCCCAGGACGGCAAAAGCAGTTCTTC; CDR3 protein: CASSPGRQKQFF
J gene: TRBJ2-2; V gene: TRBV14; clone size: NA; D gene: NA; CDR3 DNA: TGTGCCAGCAGCCAAGATTATTCGAACACCGGGGAGCTGTTTTTT; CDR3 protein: CASSQDYSNTGELFF
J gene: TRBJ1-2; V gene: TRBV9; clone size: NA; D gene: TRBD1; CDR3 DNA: TGTGCCAGCAGCACCGGGACAGTTAACTATGGCTACACCTTC; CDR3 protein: CASSTGTVNYGYTF
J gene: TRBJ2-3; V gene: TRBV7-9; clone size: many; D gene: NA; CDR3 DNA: TGTGCCAGCTCTAGACTGGGCGAGAGCACAGATACGCAGTATTTT; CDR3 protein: CASSRLGESTDTQYF
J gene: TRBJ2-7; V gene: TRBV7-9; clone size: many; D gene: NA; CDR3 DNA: TGTGCCAGCAGCCCAGGGGGCGGGGGCTCCTACGAGCAGTACTTC; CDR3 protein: CASSPGGGGSYEQYF
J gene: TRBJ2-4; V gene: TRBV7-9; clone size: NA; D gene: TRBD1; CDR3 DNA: TGTGCCAGCAGTCAACCGGGACAGGGACATCAAAACATTCAGTACTTC; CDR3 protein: CASSQPGQGHQNIQYF
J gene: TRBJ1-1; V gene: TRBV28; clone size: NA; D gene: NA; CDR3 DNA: TGTGCCAGCGAGTTAGGGGGTTACGACACTGAAGCTTTCTTT; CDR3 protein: CASELGGYDTEAFF
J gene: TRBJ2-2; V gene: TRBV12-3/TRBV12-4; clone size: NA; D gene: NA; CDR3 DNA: TGTGCCAGCAGTACAGGGACCACCGGGGAGCTGTTTTTT; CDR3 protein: CASSTGTTGELFF
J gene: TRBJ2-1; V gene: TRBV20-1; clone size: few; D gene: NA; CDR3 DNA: TGCAGTGCTAGAGGTACCCTCCCAAGGAATGAGCAGTTCTTC; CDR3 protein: CSARGTLPRNEQFF
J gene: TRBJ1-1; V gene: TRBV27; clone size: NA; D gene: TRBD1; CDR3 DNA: TGTGCCAGCAGACTCCGGACAGGGGCGGATTTCTTT; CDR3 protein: CASRLRTGADFF
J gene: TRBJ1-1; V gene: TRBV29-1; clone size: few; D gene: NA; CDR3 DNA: TGCAGCGCCATTAACCCTGGCAGCTCTAAGAACACTGAAGCTTTCTTT; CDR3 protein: CSAINPGSSKNTEAFF
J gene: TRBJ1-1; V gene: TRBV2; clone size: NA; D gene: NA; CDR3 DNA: TGTGCCAGCAGTCGTCTTGGGATTAACACTGAAGCTTTCTTT; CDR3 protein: CASSRLGINTEAFF
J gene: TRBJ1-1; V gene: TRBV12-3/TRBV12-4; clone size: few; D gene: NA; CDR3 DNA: TGTGCCACCTCGCCCTCGGGGGGCACTGAAGCTTTCTTT; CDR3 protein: CATSPSGGTEAFF
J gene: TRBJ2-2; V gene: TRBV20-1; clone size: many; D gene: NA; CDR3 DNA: TGCAGTGCTTCCTTCAGTTTGACCGGGGAGCTGTTTTTT; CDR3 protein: CSASFSLTGELFF
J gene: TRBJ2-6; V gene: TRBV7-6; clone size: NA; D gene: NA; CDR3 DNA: TGTGCCAGCAGCTTAGCGTTCAGGGCTTCTGGGGCCAACGTCCTGACTTTC; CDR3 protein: CASSLAFRASGANVLTF
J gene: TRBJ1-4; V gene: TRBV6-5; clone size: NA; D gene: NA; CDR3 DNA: TGTGCCAGCAGACGAGGAATCGGAGAAAAACTGTTTTTT; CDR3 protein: CASRRGIGEKLFF